The present T cell receptor (beta chain) was sequenced within a study of shared clonotypes between healthy human individuals. Study at large: Sampling drew on donors who were a couple of women and three men aged 18 to 49.

Germline V gene lookup returns CDR1 SGDLS and CDR2 YYNGEE. The CDR3 sequence is 13 residues long. The V end was cut by 0 bases, the J end by 7 bases, with 7 bases between. The protocol was immunoSEQ multiplex PCR, while the TCRdb copy is restricted to in-frame clones and leaves out a portion. The repertoire consists of around 1,900,000 clones, with just under 95% occurring once and the leading ten covering about 1.7%. As for this clone: Its antigen is as yet unknown.

Broader study findings: Naive CD4 clonotypes overlapped across a few donors at approximately 4.5%. Estimated clonotype richness was generally higher in naive than memory subsets. There were few donors, and this limited the genetic and exposure-history diversity represented.

CD8 cells regarded as naive lacked CD45RO, were positively chosen for CCR7, and omitted terminally differentiated effector memory CD45RA+ cells. V gene TRBV9 combines with J gene TRBJ1-4; D is undetermined. The receptor comes from a man between 18 and 29 years old in good health. Some clones in this sample may be carry-over from other donors' samples. The sequenced sample was naive CD8+ T cells from PBMCs. CDR3 in DNA: TGTGCCAGCAGCGTAGTGCCAGGTGAAAAACTGTTTTTT. Encoded protein: CASSVVPGEKLFF.